This T cell receptor beta chain was found in a study of blood T cells in healthy people across ages. Details on this clonotype: Its specificity is unknown. Sequence at one end of the junction differs from germline and may be a read error.

The CDR3 totals 13 residues. The germline gives CDR1 DFQATT, CDR2 SNEGSKA (reference sequence). The study's findings and limits: Whereas aged donors had fewer naive CD4+ cells, long-lived donors had more of them and higher diversity.

A second roughly 6 to 12 cycle PCR used barcoded and J-beta primers. A single record per CDR3 protein comes from TCRdb applying MiXCR to the 5' RACE reads. The repertoire consists of about a million distinct CDR3 sequences, with 35% to 40% occurring once and the leading ten covering under 15%. Sequencing used blood. This chain links TRBV20-1 with TRBJ1-6; 10 positions match TRBD1. The clonotype was recovered from a man between 18 and 35 years old in good health. The CDR3 DNA sequence: TGCAGTGCGAGAGGGACAGGGGCCTCACCCCTCCACTTT. It is translated as CSARGTGASPLHF.